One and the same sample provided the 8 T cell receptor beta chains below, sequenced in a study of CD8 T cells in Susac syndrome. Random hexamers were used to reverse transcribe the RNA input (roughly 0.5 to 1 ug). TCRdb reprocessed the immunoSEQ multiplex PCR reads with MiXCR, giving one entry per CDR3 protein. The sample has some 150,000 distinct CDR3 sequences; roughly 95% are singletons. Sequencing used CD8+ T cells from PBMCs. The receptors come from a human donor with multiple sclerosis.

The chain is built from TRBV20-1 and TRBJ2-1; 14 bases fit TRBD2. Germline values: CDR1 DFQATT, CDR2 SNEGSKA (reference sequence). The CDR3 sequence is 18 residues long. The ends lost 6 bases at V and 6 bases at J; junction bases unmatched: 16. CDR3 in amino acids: CSATQYPRLAGGVNEQFF. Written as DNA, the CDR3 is TGCAGTGCCACACAGTACCCCCGACTAGCGGGGGGGGTCAATGAGCAGTTCTTC.

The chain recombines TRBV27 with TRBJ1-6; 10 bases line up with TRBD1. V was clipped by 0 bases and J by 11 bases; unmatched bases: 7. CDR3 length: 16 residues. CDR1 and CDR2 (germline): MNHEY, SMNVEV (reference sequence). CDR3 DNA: TGTGCCAGCAGTTTATCCGGGGGGACAGGGGAACCACCCCTCCACTTT. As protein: CASSLSGGTGEPPLHF.

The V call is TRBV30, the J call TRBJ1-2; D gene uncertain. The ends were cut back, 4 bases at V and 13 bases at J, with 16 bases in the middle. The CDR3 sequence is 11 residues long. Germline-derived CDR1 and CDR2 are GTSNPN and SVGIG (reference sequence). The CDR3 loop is CAWNSDGSCTF. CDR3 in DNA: TGTGCCTGGAATTCAGACGGTTCGTGCACCTTC.

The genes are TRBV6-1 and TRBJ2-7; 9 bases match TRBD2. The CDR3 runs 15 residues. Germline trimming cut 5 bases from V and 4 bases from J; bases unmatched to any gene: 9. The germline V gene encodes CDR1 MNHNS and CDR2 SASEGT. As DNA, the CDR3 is TGTGCCAGCAGTCCCGGGACTAGCTCCTCGTACGAGCAGTACGTC. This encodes CASSPGTSSSYEQYV.

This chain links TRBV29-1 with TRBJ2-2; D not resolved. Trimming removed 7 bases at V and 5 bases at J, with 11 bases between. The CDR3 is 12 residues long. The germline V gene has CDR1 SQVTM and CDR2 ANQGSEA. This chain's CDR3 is CSALDGTGELFF. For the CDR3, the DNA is TGCAGCGCCTTAGACGGAACCGGGGAGCTGTTTTTT.

The CDR3 region is CASSLPSRYNEQFF. The CDR3 region has the DNA TGTGCCAGCAGTTTACCCAGCCGTTACAATGAGCAGTTCTTC. The V call is TRBV27, the J call TRBJ2-1; D uncertain. Trimming pared 2 bases from V and 4 bases from J, leaving 9 bases between. Per the germline V gene, CDR1 is MNHEY and CDR2 is SMNVEV (reference sequence). The CDR3 is made up of 14 amino acids.

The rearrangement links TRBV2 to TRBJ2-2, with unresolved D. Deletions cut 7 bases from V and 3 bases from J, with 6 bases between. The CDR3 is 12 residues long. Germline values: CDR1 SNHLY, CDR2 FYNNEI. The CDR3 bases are TGTGCCAGCATTGGGGACACCGGGGAGCTGTTTTTT. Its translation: CASIGDTGELFF.

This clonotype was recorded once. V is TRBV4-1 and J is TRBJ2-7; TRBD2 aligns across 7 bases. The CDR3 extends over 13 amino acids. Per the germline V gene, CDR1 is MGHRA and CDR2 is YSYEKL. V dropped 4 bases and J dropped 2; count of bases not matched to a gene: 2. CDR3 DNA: TGCGCCAGCAGCCCTCGGGAGGCCTACGAGCAGTACTTC. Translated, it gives CASSPREAYEQYF.